This T cell receptor (beta chain) appears in the sequencing data of a study of blood T cell repertoires in COVID-19 (dated by TCRdb to the early 2020s). Regarding the study in general: The collaborator samples originated in the United States, Italy and Spain and spanned the acute and convalescent phases of COVID-19. The material from the prospective study consisted of cDNA or gDNA derived from T cells, B-cell-depleted T cells, or PBMCs. Subjects who had been exposed to COVID-19, were actively infected with it, or had recovered from it provided the deeply sampled blood TCRbeta repertoires that made up the dataset. The repertoires were released in a freely available public database intended as a resource for research on the immune response to SARS-CoV-2. Samples came from the ongoing ImmuneRACE study (first 160 participants) plus 1,254 subjects from 6 global collaborators. Sample metadata almost always included a de-identified subject ID, COVID-19 status, age in years and sex. HLA class I and class II types, where available, came from metadata supplied by the sample provider rather than from assay-based typing.

About this clone itself: The antigen this receptor binds is unknown. There are no base qualities to consult, and no much larger clone falls within one base.

TCRbeta CDR3 regions were amplified from genomic DNA by means of the immunoSEQ Assay, a bias-controlled multiplex PCR. Per the authors' processing: The number of nucleated cells in each sample was estimated by amplification of reference gene primers within the assay. To quantify the absolute abundance of each unique TCRbeta CDR3 rearrangement, sequence reads were collapsed and filtered. For each sample, productive Simpson clonality was calculated as the square root of Simpson's diversity index across productive rearrangements. Sourced from immuneACCESS, this table was stored by TCRdb with only in-frame sequences that have V and J called. A share of the clones is absent; for the studies checked, an unresolved V gene accounts for under half, and the remainder has no known explanation. That table supplies the V and J calls and clone size; D and trimming were determined from the DNA. The table for this sample lists 250,000 to 350,000 clones; around four fifths of them were counted only once. The leading ten clones occupy about 1.2% of the sample.

Measured from the cysteine to the phenylalanine, the CDR3 is 16 residues long. CDR3 DNA only is kept here, 48 bases in frame from base 1. V trim: 4 bases; J trim: 6 bases; unmatched bases: 9. According to the germline V gene, CDR1 reads SGHRS and CDR2 reads YFSETQ. The collaborating institutions used their own protocols to collect whole blood in K2EDTA tubes. For TCRbeta analysis, collaborators shipped samples in one of three forms: frozen whole blood, isolated PBMCs, or DNA extracted from either of those sample types. Summary of the overall study and its limitations: The quantity of clinical and demographic metadata differed by source and by participant and was supplied without curation.

The source of this sequence is a woman between 50 and 59 years old with acute or convalescent COVID-19. The specimen was peripheral blood. The V gene is TRBV5-1 and the J gene is TRBJ1-4; 10 bases in the middle match TRBD1. The nucleotides read TGCGCCAGCAGCGACAAGGCCGGGACAGGGGATGAAAAACTGTTTTTT. Its coded protein is CASSDKAGTGDEKLFF.